This passage covers 17 T cell receptor beta chains from one sample sequenced in a study of T cells in Graves' hyperthyroidism and ophthalmopathy. Amplified TCR beta CDR3 regions derived from RNA transcripts. The primer set for the first-round RT-PCR of the TCR CDR3 was HTBI. TCRdb analysed the multiplex PCR reads with MiXCR anew, one entry per CDR3 protein. The table lists roughly 700,000 distinct CDR3 sequences, roughly a third of them singletons. The sequenced sample was blood. These receptors came from a middle-aged woman with Graves' hyperthyroidism.

This clonotype was observed at least ten times. The chain employs TRBV2 and TRBJ1-4; D is unresolved. V dropped 2 bases and J dropped 8 bases, with 15 bases sitting between them. CDR3 length: 15 residues. Germline CDR1 reads SNHLY; CDR2 reads FYNNEI. CDR3 sequence: CASSETGDPAEKLFF. Here the CDR3 DNA reads TGTGCCAGCAGTGAAACGGGCGACCCCGCGGAAAAACTGTTTTTT.

Worth noting for this clonotype: A single base separates this from a much larger clone, so it may be a read error. V and J are TRBV14 and TRBJ1-1; D unclear. Germline CDR1 and CDR2: SGHDN and FVKESK. The CDR3 spans 13 residues. The CDR3, as DNA: TGTGCCAGCAGCCAAGATCTGGGCACTGAAGCTCTCTTT. Protein sequence: CASSQDLGTEALF.

The chain combines TRBV7-8 with TRBJ1-6; 10 bases line up with TRBD1. The J segment lost 10 bases and the V segment lost 3 bases, leaving 3 bases of the junction unmatched. The CDR3 covers 14 residues. The germline V gene has CDR1 SGHVS and CDR2 FQNEAQ. CDR3 region: CASSFLGQGSPLHF. The CDR3 region has the DNA TGTGCCAGCAGCTTCTTGGGACAGGGGTCACCCCTCCACTTT.

This clonotype was observed a handful of times. The chain recombines TRBV6-5 with TRBJ1-5; 7 bases are shared with TRBD1. The CDR3 has 12 residues. Germline V gene sequence: CDR1 MNHEY, CDR2 SVGAGI. J was trimmed by 7 bases and V by 6 bases; bases with no gene match: 3. The CDR3 loop reads CASRTGRQPQHF. Here the CDR3 DNA reads TGTGCCAGCAGGACAGGGAGGCAGCCCCAGCATTTT.

This clonotype was counted between two and nine times. The rearrangement joins TRBV6-5 to TRBJ2-7; perhaps TRBD1 as D (5 bases). V gave up 6 bases and J gave up 5 bases, with 11 bases separating them. The germline V gene has CDR1 MNHEY and CDR2 SVGAGI. CDR3 length equals 12 residues. The CDR3 DNA is TGTGCCAGCAGCCCCGACAGTCACGAGCAGTACTTC. Its translation: CASSPDSHEQYF.

With respect to this clonotype: A much larger clone is a single base away; this may be a read error. The conserved final phenylalanine or tryptophan is absent from the CDR3, which likely points to a read error. The chain carries TRBV7-8 and TRBJ1-1; a weak D match, TRBD1 (6 bases). CDR3 length equals 16 residues. Germline values: CDR1 SGHVS, CDR2 FQNEAQ. The V end was cut by 2 bases, the J end by 1 base, with 14 bases between. CDR3 bases: TGTGCCAGCAGCTTATTGGCAGGGGCGGGGAACACTGAAGCTTTCTCT. Its translation: CASSLLAGAGNTEAFS.

The table lists this clonotype with a few counts. The chain carries TRBV25-1 and TRBJ1-1, with 7 bases matching TRBD1. CDR3 length: 16 amino acids. The V gene's germline CDR1 is MGHDK and CDR2 SYGVNS. V gave up 2 bases and J gave up 4 bases; unmatched junction bases: 10. The chain's CDR3 is CASSERTTGIFTEAFF. CDR3 DNA: TGTGCCAGCAGTGAAAGGACGACAGGGATTTTCACTGAAGCTTTCTTT.

The rearrangement uses TRBV10-3 and TRBJ1-3; 10 nucleotides match TRBD1. J gave up 4 bases and V 3 bases, and 6 bases lay outside the gene matches. The length of the CDR3 is 16 residues. The germline gives CDR1 ENHRY, CDR2 SYGVKD. The CDR3 loop reads CAISDSGTGAGNTIYF. The CDR3 coding sequence is TGTGCCATCAGTGACTCAGGGACAGGGGCAGGAAACACCATATATTTT.

This clonotype has more than one count but fewer than ten. The rearrangement uses TRBV5-1 and TRBJ1-2, with 7 bases matching TRBD1. V lost 4 bases and J lost 2; bases outside the gene matches: 14. This CDR3 has 17 residues. The germline V gene encodes CDR1 SGHRS and CDR2 YFSETQ. The CDR3 sequence is CASSQEYAPGGNYGYTF. CDR3 sequence (DNA): TGCGCCAGCAGCCAAGAATACGCGCCAGGGGGGAACTATGGCTACACCTTC. Using reference TRBV5-1 and TRBJ1-2 for the parts outside the CDR3, the full variable domain is KAGVTQTPRYLIKTRGQQVTLSCSPISGHRSVSWYQQTPGQGLQFLFEYFSETQRNKGNFPGRFSGRQFSNSRSEMNVSTLELGDSALYLCASSQEYAPGGNYGYTFGSGTRLTVV.

This chain connects TRBV30 to TRBJ1-4; D remains unclear. Germline assignment: CDR1 GTSNPN and CDR2 SVGIG (reference sequence). The CDR3 has 14 residues. V dropped 1 base and J dropped 0 bases, with 6 bases sitting between them. CDR3 region: CAWSGQATNEKLFF. The CDR3 nucleotides read TGTGCCTGGAGTGGGCAGGCAACTAATGAAAAACTGTTTTTT.

In this sample, this clonotype turned up many times. The chain links TRBV7-2 to TRBJ1-4, with D maybe TRBD1 (5 bases). Germline loops: CDR1 SGHTA, CDR2 FQGNSA. CDR3 length equals 15 residues. The ends were cut back, 1 base at V and 5 bases at J, with 11 bases in the middle. CDR3 sequence (DNA): TGTGCCAGCAGCTTAGTAGCCGGGGGAAATGAAAAACTGTTTTTT. Protein sequence: CASSLVAGGNEKLFF. The complete variable domain, with remaining parts taken from reference TRBV7-2 and TRBJ1-4, reads GAGVSQSPSNKVTEKGKDVELRCDPISGHTALYWYRQSLGQGLEFLIYFQGNSAPDKSGLPSDRFSAERTGGSVSTLTIQRTQQEDSAVYLCASSLVAGGNEKLFFGSGTQLSVL.

On this clonotype: The CDR3 carries no conserved terminal phenylalanine or tryptophan, so it likely arises from a read error. This rearrangement joins TRBV19 to TRBJ1-1; D may be TRBD1 (6 bases). Looked up from germline, CDR1 is LNHDA and CDR2 is SQIVND (reference sequence). The germline V and J ends were trimmed by 5 bases and 2 bases, with 9 bases remaining between them. CDR3 length: 13 amino acids. CDR3 sequence reads: CASSEGGNTEAFS. The CDR3 nucleotides are TGTGCCAGTAGTGAGGGGGGCAACACTGAAGCTTTCTCT.

This clonotype was seen repeatedly, ten times or more. The J gene is TRBJ2-7, the V gene TRBV12-3 or TRBV12-4; 7 nucleotides match TRBD2. The V gene end was trimmed by 5 bases and the J gene end by 6 bases; junction bases not matched to a gene: 4. CDR3 length equals 12 residues. The CDR3 nucleotides read TGTGCCAGCAGTGGGCGGGGGAGCGAGCAGTACTTC. It translates to CASSGRGSEQYF.

The chain couples TRBV10-3 to TRBJ2-2; 8 bases are shared with TRBD1. CDR3 length equals 15 residues. V was clipped by 3 bases and J by 7 bases; unmatched bases: 7. Germline values: CDR1 ENHRY, CDR2 SYGVKD. This CDR3 reads CAISDLPDRDGELFF. The CDR3 nucleotides read TGTGCCATCAGTGATCTCCCGGACAGGGACGGGGAGCTGTTTTTT.

As to this clonotype: This may come from a read error, since a much larger clone is one base off. The chain is built from TRBV6-6 and TRBJ2-7; the D gene is possibly TRBD2 (8 bases). The CDR3 has 17 residues. In germline, CDR1 is MNHNY, CDR2 SVGAGI (reference sequence). The CDR3 DNA reads as TGTGCCAGCAGTGGAGGGACAGCCGGGACTAGAGCTTACGAGCACTACTTC. Its protein product is CASSGGTAGTRAYEHYF.

CDR3 amino acids: CASSPLSIGWGPYSGANVLTF. In DNA form, the CDR3 reads TGTGCCAGCAGCCCGTTATCTATAGGATGGGGGCCGTACTCTGGGGCCAACGTCCTGACTTTC. The genes are TRBV14 and TRBJ2-6; D perhaps matches TRBD1 (6 bases). The CDR3 is made up of 21 amino acids. Germline CDR1 and CDR2: SGHDN and FVKESK. V shed 4 bases and J shed 0 bases, with 25 bases lying between them.

The chain couples TRBV7-2 to TRBJ2-5, with TRBD2 matching 10 bases. Losses at the gene ends were 2 bases for V and 2 bases for J; bases not matched to a gene: 8. Germline V gene lookup returns CDR1 SGHTA and CDR2 FQGNSA. The CDR3 runs to 17 residues. The CDR3 here is CASSLIQREGNQETQYF. CDR3 bases: TGTGCCAGCAGCTTAATACAGCGGGAGGGAAATCAAGAGACCCAGTACTTC.